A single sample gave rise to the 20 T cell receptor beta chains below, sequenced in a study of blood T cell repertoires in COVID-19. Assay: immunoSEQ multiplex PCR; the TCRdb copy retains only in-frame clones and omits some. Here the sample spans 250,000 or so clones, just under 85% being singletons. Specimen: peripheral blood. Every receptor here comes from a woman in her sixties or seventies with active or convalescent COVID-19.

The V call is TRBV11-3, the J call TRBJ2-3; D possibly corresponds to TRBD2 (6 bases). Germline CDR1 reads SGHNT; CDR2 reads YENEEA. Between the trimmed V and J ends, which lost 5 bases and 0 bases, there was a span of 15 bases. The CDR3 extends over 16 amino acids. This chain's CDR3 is CASSMGGPMSTDTQYF. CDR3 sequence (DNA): TGTGCCAGCAGCATGGGGGGACCGATGAGCACAGATACGCAGTATTTT.

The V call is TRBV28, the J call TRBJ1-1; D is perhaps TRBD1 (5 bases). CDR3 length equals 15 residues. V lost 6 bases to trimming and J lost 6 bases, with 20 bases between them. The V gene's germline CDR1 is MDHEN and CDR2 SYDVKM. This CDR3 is CASSSTGLGSPEAFF. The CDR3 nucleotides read TGTGCCAGCAGCAGTACGGGACTTGGATCTCCTGAAGCTTTCTTT.

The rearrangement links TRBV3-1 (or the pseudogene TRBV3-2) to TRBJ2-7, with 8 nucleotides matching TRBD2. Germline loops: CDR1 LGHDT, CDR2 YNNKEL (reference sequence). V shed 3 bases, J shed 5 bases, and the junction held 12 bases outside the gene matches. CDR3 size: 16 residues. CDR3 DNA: TGTGCCAGCAGCCACCGGCTGGCGGGAGGAGGTGACGAGCAGTACTTC. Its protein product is CASSHRLAGGGDEQYF.

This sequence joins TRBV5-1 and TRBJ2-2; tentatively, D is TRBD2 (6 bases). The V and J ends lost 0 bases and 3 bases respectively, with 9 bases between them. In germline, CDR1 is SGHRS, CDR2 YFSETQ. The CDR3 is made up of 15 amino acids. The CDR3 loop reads CASSLEAGHTGELFF. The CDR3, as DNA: TGCGCCAGCAGCTTGGAGGCGGGGCACACCGGGGAGCTGTTTTTT. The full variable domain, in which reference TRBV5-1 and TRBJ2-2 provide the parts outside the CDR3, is KAGVTQTPRYLIKTRGQQVTLSCSPISGHRSVSWYQQTPGQGLQFLFEYFSETQRNKGNFPGRFSGRQFSNSRSEMNVSTLELGDSALYLCASSLEAGHTGELFFGEGSRLTVL.

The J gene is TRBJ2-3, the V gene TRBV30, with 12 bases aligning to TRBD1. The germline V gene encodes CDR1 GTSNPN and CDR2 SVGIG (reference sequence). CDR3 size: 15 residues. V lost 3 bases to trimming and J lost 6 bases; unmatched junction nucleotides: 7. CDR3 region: CAWRAGTGGMDTQYF. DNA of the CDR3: TGTGCCTGGAGAGCCGGGACAGGGGGCATGGATACGCAGTATTTT.

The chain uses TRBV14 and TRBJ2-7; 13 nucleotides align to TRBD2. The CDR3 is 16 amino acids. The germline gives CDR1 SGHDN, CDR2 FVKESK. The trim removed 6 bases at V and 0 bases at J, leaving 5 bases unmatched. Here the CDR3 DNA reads TGTGCCAGCAGAAAGACTAGCGGGAGGAGCTCCTACGAGCAGTACTTC. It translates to CASRKTSGRSSYEQYF.

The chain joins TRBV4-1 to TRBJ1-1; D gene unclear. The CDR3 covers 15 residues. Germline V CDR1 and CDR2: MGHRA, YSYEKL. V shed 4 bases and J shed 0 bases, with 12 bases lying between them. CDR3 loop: CASSRKASMNTEAFF. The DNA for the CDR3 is TGCGCCAGCAGCCGAAAAGCATCGATGAACACTGAAGCTTTCTTT.

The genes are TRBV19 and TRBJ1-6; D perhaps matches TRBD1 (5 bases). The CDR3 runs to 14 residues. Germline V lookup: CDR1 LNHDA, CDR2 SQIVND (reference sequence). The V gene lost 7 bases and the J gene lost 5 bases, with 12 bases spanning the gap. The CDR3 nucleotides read TGTGCCAGTAAAAGGTTGGGGCATAATTCACCCCTCCACTTT. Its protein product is CASKRLGHNSPLHF.

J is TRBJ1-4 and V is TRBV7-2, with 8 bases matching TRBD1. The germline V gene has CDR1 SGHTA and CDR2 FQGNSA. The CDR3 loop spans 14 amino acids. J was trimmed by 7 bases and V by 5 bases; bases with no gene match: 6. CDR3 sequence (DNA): TGTGCCAGCAGCCCGGGGACAGGAGGTGAAAAACTGTTTTTT. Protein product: CASSPGTGGEKLFF.

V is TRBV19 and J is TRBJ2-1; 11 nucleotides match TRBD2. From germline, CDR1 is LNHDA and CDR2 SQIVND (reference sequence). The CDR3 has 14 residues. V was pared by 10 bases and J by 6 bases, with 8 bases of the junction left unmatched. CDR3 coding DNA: TGTGCCACCTCGGGACTAGCGGTCCTCAATGAGCAGTTCTTC. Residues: CATSGLAVLNEQFF.

The CDR3 nucleotides read TGTGCCAGCAGTGAAGCTGCTAGCGGACTACCGAATGAGCAGTTCTTC. It encodes CASSEAASGLPNEQFF. The chain couples TRBV6-1 to TRBJ2-1, with 7 nucleotides matching TRBD2. This CDR3 contains 16 residues. V trimming: 0 bases; J trimming: 7 bases; junction bases outside the gene matches: 9. CDR1 MNHNS and CDR2 SASEGT come from the germline V gene.

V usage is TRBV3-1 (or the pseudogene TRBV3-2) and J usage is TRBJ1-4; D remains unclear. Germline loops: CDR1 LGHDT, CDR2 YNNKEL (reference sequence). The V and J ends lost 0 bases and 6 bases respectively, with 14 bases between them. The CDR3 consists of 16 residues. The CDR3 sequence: CASSQDLASMDEKLFF. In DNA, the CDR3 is TGTGCCAGCAGCCAAGATCTAGCCTCCATGGATGAAAAACTGTTTTTT.

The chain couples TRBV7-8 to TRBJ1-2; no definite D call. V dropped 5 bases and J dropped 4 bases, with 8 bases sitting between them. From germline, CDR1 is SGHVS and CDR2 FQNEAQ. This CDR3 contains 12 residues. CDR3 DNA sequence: TGTGCCAGCAGCACTGAATTCTATGGCTACACCTTC. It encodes CASSTEFYGYTF.

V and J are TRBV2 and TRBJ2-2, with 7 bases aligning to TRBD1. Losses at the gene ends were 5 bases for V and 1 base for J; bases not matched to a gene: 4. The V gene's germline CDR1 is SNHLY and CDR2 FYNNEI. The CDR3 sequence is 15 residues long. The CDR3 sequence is CASSTGVLNTGELFF. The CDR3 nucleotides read TGTGCCAGCAGTACAGGGGTCCTGAACACCGGGGAGCTGTTTTTT.

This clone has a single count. The CDR3 nucleotides are TGCGCCAGCAGCCCCCACCAATTGAGCGGGAGAACGACTAACACAGATACGCAGTATTTT. It yields the protein CASSPHQLSGRTTNTDTQYF. This sequence joins TRBV5-1 and TRBJ2-3, with 8 bases fitting TRBD2. V lost 4 bases and J lost 2; bases outside the gene matches: 21. The CDR3 totals 20 residues. Germline V lookup: CDR1 SGHRS, CDR2 YFSETQ.

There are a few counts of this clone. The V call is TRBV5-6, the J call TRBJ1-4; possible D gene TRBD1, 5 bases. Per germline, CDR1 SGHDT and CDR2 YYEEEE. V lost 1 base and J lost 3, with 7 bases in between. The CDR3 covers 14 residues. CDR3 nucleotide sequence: TGTGCCAGCAGCTTGCGGGGGGCTAATGAAAAACTGTTTTTT. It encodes CASSLRGANEKLFF.

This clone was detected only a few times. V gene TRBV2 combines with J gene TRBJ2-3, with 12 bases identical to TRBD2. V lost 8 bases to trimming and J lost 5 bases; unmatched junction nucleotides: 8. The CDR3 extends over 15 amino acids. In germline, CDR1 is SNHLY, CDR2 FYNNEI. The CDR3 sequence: CASHLGLAGLDTQYF. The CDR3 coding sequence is TGTGCCAGCCATTTAGGACTAGCGGGATTAGATACGCAGTATTTT.

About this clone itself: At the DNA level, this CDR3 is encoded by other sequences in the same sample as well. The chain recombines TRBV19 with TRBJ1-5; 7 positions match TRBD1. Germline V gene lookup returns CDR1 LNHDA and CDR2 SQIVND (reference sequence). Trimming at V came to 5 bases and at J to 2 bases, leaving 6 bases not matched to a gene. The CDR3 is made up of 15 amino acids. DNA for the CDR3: TGTGCCAGTAGTCCAAACAGGGGTGGCAATCAGCCCCAGCATTTT. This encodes CASSPNRGGNQPQHF.

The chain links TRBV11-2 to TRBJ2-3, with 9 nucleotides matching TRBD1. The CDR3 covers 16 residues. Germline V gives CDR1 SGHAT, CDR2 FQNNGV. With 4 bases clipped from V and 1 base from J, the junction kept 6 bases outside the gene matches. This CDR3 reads CASSWDRVGGTDTQYF. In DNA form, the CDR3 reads TGTGCCAGCAGCTGGGACAGGGTGGGCGGCACAGATACGCAGTATTTT.

In DNA, the CDR3 is TGTGCCAGCAGCTTAGATAGGGGGGGTCGGGCTTTCTTT. Protein sequence: CASSLDRGGRAFF. The V call is TRBV11-2, the J call TRBJ1-1; possibly TRBD1 for D (6 bases). V dropped 0 bases and J dropped 11 bases, with 13 bases sitting between them. The length of the CDR3 is 13 residues. The V gene's germline CDR1 is SGHAT and CDR2 FQNNGV.